This passage covers 18 T cell receptor beta chains from one sample sequenced in a study of T cell repertoires in cytomegalovirus infection. These TCRs' antigens remain unknown. Using its own MiXCR run on the reads, TCRdb lists one record per CDR3 protein. The data show 110,000 to 150,000 distinct CDR3 sequences, roughly a third seen once. The specimen comprised CD8+ T cells from cultured PBMCs, sampled from culture after CMV antigen stimulation. The receptors here all came from a human donor in good health (CMV status not recorded). Some clones in this sample may be carry-over from other donors' samples.

This clonotype turned up a few times. The chain joins TRBV7-2 to TRBJ2-5; 11 bases are a match to TRBD2. The CDR3 is 17 amino acids. Germline assignment: CDR1 SGHTA and CDR2 FQGNSA. The V gene end was trimmed by 0 bases and the J gene end by 1 base; junction bases not matched to a gene: 4. The DNA for the CDR3 is TGTGCCAGCAGCTTAGCGCCGACTAGCGGGGCCCAAGAGACCCAGTACTTC. As protein: CASSLAPTSGAQETQYF.

This clonotype has only a few counts. The chain uses TRBV20-1 and TRBJ2-7, with D maybe TRBD1 (5 bases). The germline V and J ends were trimmed by 6 bases and 4 bases, with 16 bases remaining between them. Germline V gene lookup returns CDR1 DFQATT and CDR2 SNEGSKA (reference sequence). The CDR3 spans 13 residues. The CDR3 bases are TGCAGTGCGCGGACACACCGTTCTTACGAGCAGTACTTC. The encoded protein is CSARTHRSYEQYF.

This clonotype was picked up a small number of times. The chain couples TRBV4-1 to TRBJ1-2; unclear D gene. Germline CDR1 reads MGHRA; CDR2 reads YSYEKL. V gave up 1 base and J gave up 5 bases, with 14 bases separating them. The CDR3 consists of 15 residues. The CDR3 DNA follows: TGCGCCAGCAGCCAAGGACCAGAGATGGATTATGGCTACACCTTC. It is translated as CASSQGPEMDYGYTF.

The V gene is TRBV6-6, the J gene TRBJ2-7, with 7 bases aligning to TRBD2. CDR1 is MNHNY and CDR2 is SVGAGI in the germline V gene (reference sequence). This CDR3 is 14 amino acids long. Trimming cost V 5 bases and J 3 bases; bases outside gene matches: 7. This CDR3 reads CASSPVAGHYEQYF. CDR3 nucleotide sequence: TGTGCCAGCAGTCCAGTAGCGGGCCACTACGAGCAGTACTTC.

The J gene is TRBJ2-5, the V gene TRBV7-7, with D tentatively TRBD1 (7 bases). Germline CDR1 SSHAT, CDR2 FNYEAQ (reference sequence). CDR3 size: 14 residues. V was cut by 5 bases and J by 4 bases, with 14 bases left in between. CDR3: CASSGGQEGETQYF. CDR3 nucleotide sequence: TGTGCCAGCAGCGGCGGACAGGAGGGAGAGACCCAGTACTTC.

The V call is TRBV20-1, the J call TRBJ2-3; TRBD2 matches at 7 bases. Germline assignment: CDR1 DFQATT and CDR2 SNEGSKA (reference sequence). The CDR3 length is 14 residues. Trimming at V came to 0 bases and at J to 4 bases, leaving 4 bases not matched to a gene. CDR3 coding DNA: TGCAGTGCTAGAGATGGGGGGGGGGCAGATACGCAGTATTTT. Residues: CSARDGGGADTQYF.

V usage is TRBV9 and J usage is TRBJ2-1; D possibly corresponds to TRBD1 (6 bases). Germline CDR1 and CDR2: SGDLS and YYNGEE. The CDR3 runs to 16 residues. Trimming pared 0 bases from V and 1 base from J, leaving 11 bases between. CDR3 region: CASSVEAGASYNEQFF. The CDR3 region has the DNA TGTGCCAGCAGCGTAGAGGCAGGGGCTTCCTACAATGAGCAGTTCTTC.

This clonotype has just one count. The J gene is TRBJ2-5, the V gene TRBV7-9; 7 nucleotides agree with TRBD1. With V trimmed by 7 bases and J by 2 bases, 4 bases remained unmatched. This CDR3 has 13 residues. Germline CDR1 SEHNR, CDR2 FQNEAQ (reference sequence). CDR3 amino acids: CASNAQGQETQYF. CDR3 in DNA: TGTGCCAGCAACGCACAGGGGCAAGAGACCCAGTACTTC.

This clonotype was observed a few times. V gene TRBV7-8 combines with J gene TRBJ2-1; 10 nucleotides agree with TRBD2. The CDR3 has 20 residues. CDR1 and CDR2 from the germline V gene are SGHVS and FQNEAQ. With V trimmed by 1 base and J by 3 bases, 15 bases remained unmatched. CDR3 in amino acids: CASSLEDRLAGSNFYNEQFF. CDR3 sequence (DNA): TGTGCCAGCAGCTTAGAAGATCGACTAGCGGGCTCTAACTTCTACAATGAGCAGTTCTTC.

V gene TRBV28 combines with J gene TRBJ2-7; D ambiguous. Trimming took off 7 bases at V and 2 bases at J, with 9 bases between the two ends. Germline CDR1 is MDHEN and CDR2 is SYDVKM. This CDR3 has 12 residues. CDR3 region: CASKRFAYEQYF. The DNA of the CDR3 is TGTGCCAGCAAAAGGTTTGCCTACGAGCAGTACTTC.

In its sample, this clonotype was seen many times. The chain uses TRBV7-8 and TRBJ1-4; D remains ambiguous. Trimming removed 5 bases from V and 6 bases from J, with 10 bases in between. This CDR3 has 13 residues. In germline, CDR1 is SGHVS, CDR2 FQNEAQ. DNA of the CDR3: TGTGCCAGCAGCCTTCCCCCGGATGAAAAACTGTTTTTT. It translates to CASSLPPDEKLFF.

This clonotype was counted only a few times. The rearrangement joins TRBV7-2 to TRBJ1-2; D might be TRBD1 (5 bases). Germline V CDR1 and CDR2: SGHTA, FQGNSA. The V gene lost 1 base and the J gene lost 5 bases, with 11 bases spanning the gap. The CDR3 consists of 14 residues. The CDR3 protein is CASSLVWGRYGYTF. For the CDR3, the DNA is TGTGCCAGCAGCTTAGTATGGGGACGGTATGGCTACACCTTC.

In regard to this clonotype: At one end, the junction sequence differs from germline, possibly due to a read error. The V gene is TRBV19, the J gene TRBJ1-5; possibly TRBD1 for D (5 bases). This CDR3 contains 16 residues. Germline V gene lookup returns CDR1 LNHDA and CDR2 SQIVND (reference sequence). The CDR3 protein is CARSIEGGVGNQPQHF. The DNA of the CDR3 is TGTGCCCGTAGTATAGAGGGAGGGGTTGGCAATCAGCCCCAGCATTTT.

The gene calls are TRBV24-1 and TRBJ2-3, with D possibly matching TRBD1 (6 bases). CDR3 length equals 18 residues. Trimming shortened V by 2 bases and J by 5 bases, and 22 bases separated the two germline ends. Germline CDR1 KGHDR, CDR2 SFDVKD. The CDR3 DNA reads as TGTGCCACCAGTGATTGGGTAGGGGCAGGGGATATCGGAGATACGCAGTATTTT. Its protein product is CATSDWVGAGDIGDTQYF.

The CDR3: CASSYQGAHFF. The CDR3 coding sequence is TGTGCCAGCAGCTATCAGGGGGCCCATTTCTTC. The gene calls are TRBV12-3 or TRBV12-4 and TRBJ2-1; TRBD1 aligns across 8 bases. The CDR3 contains 11 residues. Trimming at V came to 6 bases and at J to 16 bases, leaving 8 bases not matched to a gene.

The table lists this clonotype with many counts. The V and J genes are TRBV25-1 and TRBJ2-7; D tentatively fits TRBD1 or TRBD2 (6 bases each). The CDR3 has 11 residues. Trimming removed 10 bases from V and 3 bases from J, with 10 bases in between. Per germline, CDR1 MGHDK and CDR2 SYGVNS. The chain's CDR3 is CATGGGYEQYF. The CDR3 nucleotides are TGTGCCACCGGAGGGGGCTACGAGCAGTACTTC.

This clonotype was detected a few times. V is TRBV19 and J is TRBJ1-5; D possibly corresponds to TRBD1 (5 bases). V was cut by 5 bases and J by 2 bases, with 13 bases left in between. In germline, CDR1 is LNHDA, CDR2 SQIVND (reference sequence). The CDR3 totals 15 residues. The CDR3 spells CASSVGLSGNQPQHF. Here the CDR3 DNA reads TGTGCCAGTAGTGTGGGACTTTCGGGCAATCAGCCCCAGCATTTT. Together with reference TRBV19 and TRBJ1-5, the CDR3 gives the full variable domain: DGGITQSPKYLFRKEGQNVTLSCEQNLNHDAMYWYRQDPGQGLRLIYYSQIVNDFQKGDIAEGYSVSREKKESFPLTVTSAQKNPTAFYLCASSVGLSGNQPQHFGDGTRLSIL.

This clonotype was detected a few times. The gene calls are TRBV7-2 and TRBJ2-7; D possibly corresponds to TRBD2 (5 bases). V gave up 5 bases and J gave up 7 bases, with 15 bases separating them. The germline gives CDR1 SGHTA, CDR2 FQGNSA. CDR3 length: 13 amino acids. CDR3 sequence: CASSLGRRWEQYF. The DNA for the CDR3 is TGTGCCAGCAGCCTTGGACGGAGGTGGGAGCAGTACTTC.